This paragraph reports one T cell receptor (beta chain). The CDR3 is made up of 12 amino acids. Germline values: CDR1 SGHNT, CDR2 YYREEE (reference sequence). V shed 9 bases, J shed 7 bases, and the junction held 6 bases outside the gene matches. This sample is drawn from a study of T cell responses to AZD1222 COVID-19 vaccine. Profiling relied on immunoSEQ multiplex PCR, and the TCRdb table lists in-frame clones only, not all of them. In the table there are 130,000 to 150,000 clones, roughly 90% of which are singletons. The sequencing used peripheral blood, collected on day 0 of AZD1222 vaccination. The source of this sequence is an adult in good health. V and J are TRBV5-4 and TRBJ1-4, with 7 positions matching TRBD1. CDR3 sequence: CAIPPGGEKLFF. CDR3 coding DNA: TGTGCCATCCCACCAGGGGGTGAAAAACTGTTTTTT.